The sample holds many counts of the clone carrying this T cell receptor (beta chain). How the authors handled the data: Researchers built a distant-metastasis classifier for papillary thyroid cancer that drew on CDR3 differences across clinicopathological groups. TCRdb reprocessed the PCR reads using MiXCR. TCRdb, rather than the study authors, made the V and J calls. The table has about 92,000 clones, under 15% seen once. The data were taken from a study of metastatic and nonmetastatic thyroid tumors. About the research overall: Comparison of repertoires was carried out across blood and tumor or nodule tissue from malignant and benign thyroid patients.

Prior to thyroid surgery, none of the patients had received any treatment. The sample was blood. The TCR originated in a female donor with papillary thyroid cancer or a benign thyroid nodule (not recorded which). Some clones in this sample may be carry-over from other donors' samples.

The CDR3 region has the DNA TGTGCCAGCAGTTACTTCAGGGGGCAAGGCTACACCTTC. Its protein product is CASSYFRGQGYTF. V usage is TRBV6-2 or TRBV6-3 and J usage is TRBJ1-2; the match to TRBD1 covers 8 bases. V lost 1 base, J lost 8 bases, and 3 bases stayed unmatched. The CDR3 runs 13 residues. Germline loops: CDR1 MNHEY, CDR2 SVGEGT.